The rows below give T cell receptor beta chains drawn from one sample of a study of CD8 T cells in Susac syndrome. Via MiXCR, TCRdb re-called the immunoSEQ multiplex PCR reads, giving one row per CDR3 protein. Among some 170,000 distinct CDR3 sequences listed, 85% to 95% were seen once. Source material: CD4+ T cells from PBMCs. All receptors derive from a human donor with Susac syndrome. CDR3s include the opening cysteine and the closing phenylalanine or tryptophan. A D gene is named only where the DNA matches it firmly. Size is stated for part of the rows, as once, few or many counts, or as a class when the clone is expanded.

clone_size | cdr3_length | j_call | d_call | v_call | cdr3_nt | cdr3_aa
. | 14 | TRBJ2-7 | TRBD1 | TRBV15 | TGTGCCACCAGCCTTCCGGACAGGGGAGACGAGCAGTACTTC | CATSLPDRGDEQYF
. | 16 | TRBJ2-4 | . | TRBV19 | TGTGCCAGTAGCTGGCCGTCCGGGAGCACCAAAAACATTCAGTACTTC | CASSWPSGSTKNIQYF
. | 13 | TRBJ2-7 | TRBD1 | TRBV6-5 | TGTGCCAGCAAATTGGGGACAGGGGGCGAGCAGTACTTC | CASKLGTGGEQYF
. | 13 | TRBJ1-1 | . | TRBV30 | TGTGCCTGGAAACGGCAGGGGAACGCTGAAGCTTTCTTT | CAWKRQGNAEAFF
. | 13 | TRBJ2-5 | . | TRBV12-3/TRBV12-4 | TGTGCCAGCGGAAAGTCCCAACAAGAGACCCAGTACTTC | CASGKSQQETQYF
. | 16 | TRBJ1-2 | TRBD1 | TRBV5-6 | TGTGCCAGCAGCTTGGGGACAGGGCTTCAGAACTATGGCTACACCTTC | CASSLGTGLQNYGYTF
. | 14 | TRBJ2-4 | TRBD2 | TRBV20-1 | TGCAGTGCTTTAAAGTTAGCGGGAGAAAACATTCAGTACTTC | CSALKLAGENIQYF
. | 13 | TRBJ1-6 | . | TRBV7-2 | TGTGCCAGCAGCTTGAGTACTCGATCACCCCTCCACTTT | CASSLSTRSPLHF
. | 15 | TRBJ2-3 | TRBD1 | TRBV28 | TGTGCCAGCAGGACAGACAGGGCTAGCACAGATACGCAGTATTTT | CASRTDRASTDTQYF
. | 15 | TRBJ1-3 | . | TRBV7-9 | TGTGCCAGCGGGCTTGCAGGGATCCCTGGAAACACCATATATTTT | CASGLAGIPGNTIYF
. | 12 | TRBJ2-7 | . | TRBV12-3/TRBV12-4 | TGTGCCAGCAGCTCTGGAACCCGGGGGCAGTACTTC | CASSSGTRGQYF
once | 14 | TRBJ1-2 | TRBD1 | TRBV12-3/TRBV12-4 | TGTGCCAGCGCCCGGACAGGGGCTAACTATGGCTACACCTTC | CASARTGANYGYTF
. | 14 | TRBJ2-1 | . | TRBV3-1 | TGTGCCAGCAGCCCTCGCGTGGCCTACAATGAGCAGTTCTTC | CASSPRVAYNEQFF
once | 13 | TRBJ1-2 | . | TRBV3-1 | TGTGCCAGCAGCCAAGTGTCCGTGGATGGCTACACCTTC | CASSQVSVDGYTF
. | 19 | TRBJ1-5 | . | TRBV30 | TGTGCCTGGAGTTCACGGAGGGACCCCAACCCTTATAGCAATCAGCCCCAGCATTTT | CAWSSRRDPNPYSNQPQHF
. | 20 | TRBJ1-2 | TRBD1 | TRBV29-1 | TGCAGCGTTGAAGATCGGGGCTATAAGAAGGGGACAGACCCAACCTATGGCTACACCTTC | CSVEDRGYKKGTDPTYGYTF
. | 12 | TRBJ2-5 | . | TRBV29-1 | TGCAGCGGATCAAGGGACCAAGAGACCCAGTACTTC | CSGSRDQETQYF
. | 14 | TRBJ1-2 | . | TRBV28 | TGTGCCAGCAGTCCATCCCACAGGGTTCATGGCTACACCTTC | CASSPSHRVHGYTF
. | 14 | TRBJ2-7 | . | TRBV9 | TGTGCCAGCAGCCCCACGAGGGGGGAAGGAGAGCAGTACTTC | CASSPTRGEGEQYF
. | 17 | TRBJ1-1 | . | TRBV28 | TGTGCCAGCAGTTTAAACAGGGACGTTGGAACGAACACTGAAGCTTTCTTT | CASSLNRDVGTNTEAFF
. | 15 | TRBJ2-1 | . | TRBV5-4 | TGTGCCAGCAGCCCGGGACTCAACTCCTACAATGAGCAGTTCTTC | CASSPGLNSYNEQFF
. | 11 | TRBJ1-2 | TRBD1 | TRBV6-2/TRBV6-3 | TGTGCCAGCAGTAGACGACAGGGACTGATCTTC | CASSRRQGLIF
once | 15 | TRBJ1-2 | TRBD1 | TRBV30 | TGTGCCTGGAGTCCAATGACAGGGGGCTCTCTCGGCTACACCTTC | CAWSPMTGGSLGYTF
. | 16 | TRBJ2-7 | TRBD2 | TRBV15 | TGTGCCACCAGCAGAGATGTAACGAGCGGGAGAGGCGAGCAGTACTTC | CATSRDVTSGRGEQYF
once | 11 | TRBJ1-2 | . | TRBV6-6 | TGTGCCAGCAGTGTAAGGGGTGGCTACACCTTC | CASSVRGGYTF
. | 15 | TRBJ2-2 | TRBD2 | TRBV29-1 | TGCAGCGTTGTAATAAGCGGGGCTAACACCGGGGAGCTGTTTTTT | CSVVISGANTGELFF
. | 16 | TRBJ1-3 | TRBD1 | TRBV7-2 | TGTGCCAGCAGCTTAGAGCACAGGGGGAGCGGAAACACCATATATTTT | CASSLEHRGSGNTIYF
. | 22 | TRBJ1-3 | . | TRBV23-1 | TGCGCCAGCAGTCAATCGAGCCACCCGGAAAAACCAACAGGGTTTGGAGGAAACACCATATATTTT | CASSQSSHPEKPTGFGGNTIYF
. | 16 | TRBJ2-6 | TRBD1 | TRBV28 | TGTGCCAGCAGTTCACAGGGGAACTCTGGGGCCAACGTCCTGACTTTC | CASSSQGNSGANVLTF
. | 14 | TRBJ2-3 | TRBD1 | TRBV30 | TGTGCCTGGAGCAAGGACAGGGTCCCAGATACGCAGTATTTT | CAWSKDRVPDTQYF
. | 15 | TRBJ1-3 | . | TRBV30 | TGTGCCTGGAGCCCAAACAGACGCTCTGGAAACACCATATATTTT | CAWSPNRRSGNTIYF
. | 13 | TRBJ1-6 | . | TRBV20-1 | TGCAGTGCTGAGGAAAGAAGAGGATCACCCCTCCACTTT | CSAEERRGSPLHF
. | 13 | TRBJ1-1 | . | TRBV28 | TGTGCCAGCAGTGGCGGGGAGGCCACTGAAGCTTTCTTT | CASSGGEATEAFF
. | 14 | TRBJ2-5 | . | TRBV28 | TGTGCCAGCAGCCGGACAGCAGTTATGGAGACCCAGTACTTC | CASSRTAVMETQYF
. | 17 | TRBJ2-2 | TRBD2 | TRBV5-1 | TGCGCCAGCAGAACCAGACTAGCGGGCGGAAACACCGGGGAGCTGTTTTTT | CASRTRLAGGNTGELFF